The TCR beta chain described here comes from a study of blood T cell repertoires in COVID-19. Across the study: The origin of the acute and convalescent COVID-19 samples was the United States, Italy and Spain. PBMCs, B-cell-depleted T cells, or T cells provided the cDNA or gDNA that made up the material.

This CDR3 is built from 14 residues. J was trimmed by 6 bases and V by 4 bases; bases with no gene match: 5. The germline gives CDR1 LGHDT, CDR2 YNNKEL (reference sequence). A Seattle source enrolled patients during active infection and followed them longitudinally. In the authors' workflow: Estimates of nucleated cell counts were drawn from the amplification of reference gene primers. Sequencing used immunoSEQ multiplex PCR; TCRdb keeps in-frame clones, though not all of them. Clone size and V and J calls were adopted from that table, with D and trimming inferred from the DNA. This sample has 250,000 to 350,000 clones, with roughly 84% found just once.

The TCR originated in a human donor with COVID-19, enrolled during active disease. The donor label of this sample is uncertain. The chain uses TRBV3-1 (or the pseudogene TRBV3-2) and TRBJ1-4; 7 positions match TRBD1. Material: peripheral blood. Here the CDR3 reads CASSLRQGHEKLFF. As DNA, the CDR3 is TGTGCCAGCAGCCTACGACAGGGCCATGAAAAACTGTTTTTT.